The 7 T cell receptor beta chains given below trace back to one sample, sequenced in a study of cytomegalovirus exposure and HLA in healthy donors. The PCR had 60 Vbeta and 13 Jbeta primers. Sequencing used immunoSEQ multiplex PCR; TCRdb keeps in-frame clones, though not all of them. This table has about 160,000 clones, about 86% appearing once. The sequenced material came from PBMCs. Source of these receptors: a woman aged 18-29 years in good health and CMV-seronegative.

The gene calls are TRBV25-1 and TRBJ2-7; TRBD1 matches 9 bases. The CDR3 is made up of 15 amino acids. Looked up from germline, CDR1 is MGHDK and CDR2 is SYGVNS. V dropped 5 bases and J dropped 1; count of bases not matched to a gene: 6. The CDR3 sequence is CASSSPGTGSYEQYF. The CDR3 DNA reads TGTGCCAGCAGTAGCCCCGGGACAGGGTCCTACGAGCAGTACTTC.

Here the CDR3 reads CASSSGDLYYGYTF. CDR3 in DNA: TGTGCCAGCAGCTCGGGAGATCTCTACTATGGCTACACCTTC. The gene calls are TRBV5-4 and TRBJ1-2, with D uncertain. The V gene's germline CDR1 is SGHNT and CDR2 YYREEE (reference sequence). The CDR3 totals 14 residues. With 3 bases removed from V and 3 bases from J, the gap between germline ends came to 12 bases.

This chain links TRBV5-4 with TRBJ2-1; D possibly corresponds to TRBD2 (6 bases). V lost 2 bases and J 2 bases, leaving 11 bases between the germline ends. There are 15 residues in the CDR3. Germline V gene lookup returns CDR1 SGHNT and CDR2 YYREEE (reference sequence). This CDR3 reads CASSFPGDTYNEQFF. The CDR3 DNA follows: TGTGCCAGCAGCTTTCCGGGAGACACCTACAATGAGCAGTTCTTC. The full variable domain, in which reference TRBV5-4 and TRBJ2-1 provide the parts outside the CDR3, is ETGVTQSPTHLIKTRGQQVTLRCSSQSGHNTVSWYQQALGQGPQFIFQYYREEENGRGNFPPRFSGLQFPNYSSELNVNALELDDSALYLCASSFPGDTYNEQFFGPGTRLTVL.

In nucleotides, the CDR3 is TGTGCCAGCAGCCACGGGACTAGCGGACGGGAAGGGACCCAGTACTTC. Translating it yields CASSHGTSGREGTQYF. The rearrangement joins TRBV5-4 to TRBJ2-5, with 11 positions matching TRBD2. V gave up 4 bases and J gave up 7 bases; unmatched junction bases: 12. Germline CDR1 reads SGHNT; CDR2 reads YYREEE (reference sequence). CDR3 length equals 16 residues.

The J gene is TRBJ2-3, the V gene TRBV5-1, with 10 bases fitting TRBD2. With V trimmed by 2 bases and J by 0 bases, 6 bases remained unmatched. The CDR3 sequence is 17 residues long. CDR1 and CDR2 (germline): SGHRS, YFSETQ. The CDR3 loop is CASSFSSGGASTDTQYF. CDR3 nucleotide sequence: TGCGCCAGCAGCTTCTCTAGCGGGGGTGCTAGCACAGATACGCAGTATTTT.

The chain uses TRBV9 and TRBJ2-3; D possibly corresponds to TRBD2 (6 bases). The ends were cut back, 4 bases at V and 2 bases at J, with 17 bases in the middle. CDR3 length equals 16 residues. The germline CDR1 and CDR2 sequences are SGDLS and YYNGEE. The CDR3 nucleotides are TGTGCCAGCAGCACCCGAGCGGGCGAGCCCACAGATACGCAGTATTTT. Translating gives CASSTRAGEPTDTQYF. Using reference TRBV9 and TRBJ2-3 for the parts outside the CDR3, the full variable domain is DSGVTQTPKHLITATGQRVTLRCSPRSGDLSVYWYQQSLDQGLQFLIQYYNGEERAKGNILERFSAQQFPDLHSELNLSSLELGDSALYFCASSTRAGEPTDTQYFGPGTRLTVL.

The sample holds one count of this clone. Different DNA sequences within this sample yield the same CDR3. This rearrangement joins TRBV28 to TRBJ1-4; TRBD1 aligns across 7 bases. The CDR3 length is 15 residues. The trim removed 3 bases at V and 7 bases at J, leaving 8 bases unmatched. Germline V gene sequence: CDR1 MDHEN, CDR2 SYDVKM. The CDR3 spells CASSFQGGAGEKLFF. CDR3 coding DNA: TGTGCCAGCAGTTTTCAAGGGGGCGCGGGTGAAAAACTGTTTTTT.